One and the same sample provided the 10 T cell receptor beta chains below, sequenced in a study of blood T cell repertoires in COVID-19. Method: immunoSEQ multiplex PCR; TCRdb's copy keeps in-frame clones and lacks some. The repertoire holds 450,000 to 500,000 clones, with 70% to 90% as singletons. Sequencing was done on a sample of peripheral blood. The source of these receptors is a human donor in a cohort sampled during active COVID-19.

The V call is TRBV24-1, the J call TRBJ2-2; TRBD1 might be the D (5 bases). The CDR3 contains 17 residues. Trimming cost V 5 bases and J 5 bases, with 20 bases left between them. Germline lookup yields CDR1 KGHDR and CDR2 SFDVKD. As DNA, the CDR3 is TGTGCCACCAGTGGGCGAACGGATTCTAAGGGGACCGGGGAGCTGTTTTTT. As protein: CATSGRTDSKGTGELFF.

The gene calls are TRBV2 and TRBJ2-5; D ambiguous. The V end lost 3 bases, the J end lost 3 bases, and 8 bases lay between the germline ends. CDR3 size: 13 residues. Germline V CDR1 and CDR2: SNHLY, FYNNEI. In DNA form, the CDR3 reads TGTGCCAGCAGTGAGCTCAGCGAAGAGACCCAGTACTTC. Translated, it gives CASSELSEETQYF.

This sequence joins TRBV7-2 and TRBJ2-3; 9 bases align to TRBD2. The J segment lost 6 bases and the V segment lost 3 bases, leaving 4 bases of the junction unmatched. Germline CDR1 SGHTA, CDR2 FQGNSA. This CDR3 has 14 amino acids. CDR3 sequence: CASSLGLAGDTQYF. CDR3 nucleotide sequence: TGTGCCAGCAGCTTGGGACTAGCAGGCGATACGCAGTATTTT. The full variable domain, completed using reference TRBV7-2 and TRBJ2-3, is GAGVSQSPSNKVTEKGKDVELRCDPISGHTALYWYRQSLGQGLEFLIYFQGNSAPDKSGLPSDRFSAERTGGSVSTLTIQRTQQEDSAVYLCASSLGLAGDTQYFGPGTRLTVL.

On this clone itself: The junction shows a germline mismatch at one end, possibly a read error. The chain employs TRBV7-7 and TRBJ2-3, with 7 bases matching TRBD1. The CDR3 runs 15 residues. The germline V gene has CDR1 SSHAT and CDR2 FNYEAQ (reference sequence). The CDR3 reads CASSRWPGGTDTQYF. As DNA, the CDR3 is TGTGCTAGCAGCCGCTGGCCAGGGGGTACAGATACGCAGTATTTT.

The genes are TRBV24-1 and TRBJ2-3; 7 bases fit TRBD2. Losses at the gene ends were 1 base for V and 2 bases for J; bases not matched to a gene: 2. The germline V gene has CDR1 KGHDR and CDR2 SFDVKD. The CDR3 sequence is 15 residues long. CDR3 amino acids: CATSDFSGITDTQYF. In DNA, the CDR3 is TGTGCCACCAGTGATTTCAGCGGGATCACAGATACGCAGTATTTT.

The chain employs TRBV18 and TRBJ1-1; tentatively, D is TRBD1 (6 bases). V was cut by 2 bases and J by 8 bases, with 12 bases left in between. Germline-derived CDR1 and CDR2 are KGHSH and LQKENI. The CDR3 is 13 residues long. In DNA form, the CDR3 reads TGTGCCAGCTCACCAATCCCAGGGGAAGAAGCTTTCTTT. As protein: CASSPIPGEEAFF.

This clone was detected only once. CDR3 in amino acids: CASSESQGLSNQPQHF. In nucleotides, the CDR3 is TGTGCCAGCAGTGAATCACAGGGGTTGAGCAATCAGCCCCAGCATTTT. The rearrangement joins TRBV2 to TRBJ1-5; 7 positions match TRBD1. After removal of 2 bases from V and 1 base from J, the junction contained 5 bases not matched to a gene. This CDR3 region has 16 residues. Germline V gives CDR1 SNHLY, CDR2 FYNNEI.

This chain links TRBV7-9 with TRBJ2-7, with TRBD1 identical over 7 bases. Germline CDR1 is SEHNR and CDR2 is FQNEAQ (reference sequence). CDR3 size: 16 residues. V shed 1 base and J 3 bases; nucleotides not matched to a gene: 9. The CDR3 loop is CASSLGGLGQSYEQYF. Here the CDR3 DNA reads TGTGCCAGCAGCTTAGGTGGTTTGGGACAGAGCTACGAGCAGTACTTC.

J is TRBJ2-5 and V is TRBV9; D gene unclear. This CDR3 contains 14 residues. Germline V CDR1 and CDR2: SGDLS, YYNGEE. Trimming took off 4 bases at V and 4 bases at J, with 14 bases between the two ends. CDR3 coding DNA: TGTGCCAGCAGCCCTGTTATCGGCGGAGAGACCCAGTACTTC. Translation gives CASSPVIGGETQYF. The whole variable domain, remainder taken from reference TRBV9 and TRBJ2-5, is DSGVTQTPKHLITATGQRVTLRCSPRSGDLSVYWYQQSLDQGLQFLIQYYNGEERAKGNILERFSAQQFPDLHSELNLSSLELGDSALYFCASSPVIGGETQYFGPGTRLLVL.

This chain's CDR3 is CASSGQVFSSYEQYF. Here the CDR3 DNA reads TGTGCCAGCAGTGGACAGGTATTTAGTTCCTACGAGCAGTACTTC. The chain couples TRBV2 to TRBJ2-7, with D possibly matching TRBD1 (6 bases). The CDR3 has 15 amino acids. V shed 4 bases and J shed 1 base, with 14 bases lying between them. Germline values: CDR1 SNHLY, CDR2 FYNNEI. The full variable domain, rest sourced from reference TRBV2 and TRBJ2-7, is EPEVTQTPSHQVTQMGQEVILRCVPISNHLYFYWYRQILGQKVEFLVSFYNNEISEKSEIFDDQFSVERPDGSNFTLKIRSTKLEDSAMYFCASSGQVFSSYEQYFGPGTRLTVT.